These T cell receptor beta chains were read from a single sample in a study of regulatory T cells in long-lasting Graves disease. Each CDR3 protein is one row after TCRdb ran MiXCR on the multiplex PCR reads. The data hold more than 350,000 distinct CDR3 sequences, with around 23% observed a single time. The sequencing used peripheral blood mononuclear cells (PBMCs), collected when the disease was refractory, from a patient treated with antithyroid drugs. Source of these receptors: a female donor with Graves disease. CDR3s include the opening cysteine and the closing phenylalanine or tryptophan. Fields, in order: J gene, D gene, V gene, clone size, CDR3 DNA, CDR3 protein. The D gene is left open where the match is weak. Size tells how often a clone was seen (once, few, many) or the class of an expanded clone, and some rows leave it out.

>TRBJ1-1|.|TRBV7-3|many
TGTGCCAGCAGCGCAAACAGGGAGAGTGAAGCTTTCTTT
CASSANRESEAFF
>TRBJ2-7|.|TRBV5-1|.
TGCGCCAGCACGGGGATCTCCTACGAGCAGTACTTC
CASTGISYEQYF
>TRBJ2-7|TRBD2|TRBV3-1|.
TGTGCCAGCAGCCGTAGTAGCGGGAGCTACGAGCAGTACTTC
CASSRSSGSYEQYF
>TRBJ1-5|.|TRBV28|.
TGTGCCAGCAGTCGACATAAGGGTCAGCCCCAGCATTTT
CASSRHKGQPQHF
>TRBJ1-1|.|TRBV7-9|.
TGTGCCAGCAGCTTAGGGAGGGCCGCTGAAGCTTTCTTT
CASSLGRAAEAFF
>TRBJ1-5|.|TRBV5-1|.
TGCGCCAGCAGCTTGTCCCCAGGGAATGGCAATCAGCCCCAGCATTTT
CASSLSPGNGNQPQHF
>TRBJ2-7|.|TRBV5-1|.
TGCGCCAGCAGCTGGGGCAGGGAAGAGCAGTACTTC
CASSWGREEQYF
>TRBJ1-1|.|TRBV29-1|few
TGCAGCGTTGAAGATCGGAGGGGAAACACTGAAGCTTTCTTT
CSVEDRRGNTEAFF
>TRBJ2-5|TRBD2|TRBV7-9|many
TGTGCCAACAGCTTATTCGGGAGGGCCCGGGAGACCCAGTACTTC
CANSLFGRARETQYF
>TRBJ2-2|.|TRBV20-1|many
TGCAGTGCTAGAGGGACAAAGCACACCGGGGAGCTGTTTTTT
CSARGTKHTGELFF
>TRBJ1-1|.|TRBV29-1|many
TGCAGCTCACGGCGGGGTCGGGATACTGAAGCTTTCTTT
CSSRRGRDTEAFF
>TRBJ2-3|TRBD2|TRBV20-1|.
TGCAGTGCTAGAGATCTGGGGACTAGCGGGAGCTCAGATACGCAGTATTTT
CSARDLGTSGSSDTQYF
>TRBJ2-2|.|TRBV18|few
TGTGCCAGCTCACCACCCGGGGTCGCCGGGGAGCTGTTTTTT
CASSPPGVAGELFF
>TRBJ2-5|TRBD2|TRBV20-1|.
TGCAGTGCTTTTAGCGGGGGAGGTGAGACCCAGTACTTC
CSAFSGGGETQYF
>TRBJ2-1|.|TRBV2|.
TGTGCCAGCAGTGGAAGGGGTAGCTCCTACAATGAGCAGTTCTTC
CASSGRGSSYNEQFF
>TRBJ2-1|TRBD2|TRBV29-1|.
TGCAGCGTTGTCGTATTAACTGTAGTAGCGGGAGGGAAATTGTACAATGAGCAGTTCTTC
CSVVVLTVVAGGKLYNEQFF
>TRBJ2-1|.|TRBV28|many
TGTGCCAGCAGCCAATTGACGGGCCGACCCAACAATGAGCAGTTCTTC
CASSQLTGRPNNEQFF
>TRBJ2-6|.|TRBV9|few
TGTGCCAGCAGCGTAGGGACAGCCTCTGGGGCCAACGTCCTGACTTTC
CASSVGTASGANVLTF
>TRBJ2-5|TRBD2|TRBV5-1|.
TGCGCCAGCAGCCAGGAGTCACTAGCGGGAGGTCCCCAGTACTTC
CASSQESLAGGPQYF